Listed below are T cell receptor beta chains from one sample, sequenced in a study of CD8+ T cells in alopecia areata. The repertoire was sequenced with immunoSEQ multiplex PCR; TCRdb's copy has only in-frame clones and lacks some. The sample gives some 190,000 clones, less than 65% of which show up once; just over 1% is in the top ten. The sequencing here drew on CD4+ T cells sorted from blood, taken at week 24, from a patient treated with tofacitinib. The source of these receptors is a human donor with alopecia areata. Each CDR3 is given with its conserved first and last residue. D genes are given only for firm matches. Only part of the rows carry a size: once, few, many, or a class if the clone is expanded.

V	size	J	D	DNA	CDR3
TRBV2	-	TRBJ2-3	-	TGTGCCAGCAGTGAAAGGTCCCGCACAGATACGCAGTATTTT	CASSERSRTDTQYF
TRBV5-1	-	TRBJ2-2	-	TGCGCCAGCAGATCGGAGGACACCGGGGAGCTGTTTTTT	CASRSEDTGELFF
TRBV9	-	TRBJ2-1	-	TGTGCCAGCACCTTCTTACAGGGAGGGGCCGGGGACAATGAGCAGTTCTTC	CASTFLQGGAGDNEQFF
TRBV5-1	-	TRBJ2-3	-	TGCGCCAGCAGCTTAACCACAGATACGCAGTATTTT	CASSLTTDTQYF
TRBV6-6	-	TRBJ1-1	TRBD1	TGTGCCAGCAGCCGACAGGGAGGCGCTTTCTTT	CASSRQGGAFF
TRBV4-2	-	TRBJ1-4	TRBD1	TGTGCCAGCAGCCTTGGTACAGGGGCAACGGGAGAAAAACTGTTTTTT	CASSLGTGATGEKLFF
TRBV30	-	TRBJ1-5	-	TGTGCCTGGAGTGTACAGACAGATCAGCCCCAGCATTTT	CAWSVQTDQPQHF
TRBV4-3	-	TRBJ2-3	-	TGCGCCAGCAGCCGCGAATTACTAGCCGATACGCAGTATTTT	CASSRELLADTQYF
TRBV2	-	TRBJ1-5	-	TGTGCCAGCAGTGAGGATGGGACATTGAGCAATCAGCCCCAGCATTTT	CASSEDGTLSNQPQHF
TRBV14	-	TRBJ2-1	TRBD2	TGTGCCAGCAGCTTTAGCGGGGGGGCCTCCAATGAGCAGTTCTTC	CASSFSGGASNEQFF
TRBV7-7	-	TRBJ2-2	-	TGTGCCAGCAGCTTACAGGGCCCGAACACCGGGGAGCTGTTTTTT	CASSLQGPNTGELFF
TRBV10-3	-	TRBJ2-3	-	TGTGCCGCCAAACGGGACGCAGACACAGATACGCAGTATTTT	CAAKRDADTDTQYF
TRBV6-5	-	TRBJ2-2	TRBD2	TGTGCCAGCAGTCCTACTAGCGGGGGCACCGGGGAGCTGTTTTTT	CASSPTSGGTGELFF
TRBV11-1	few	TRBJ2-1	TRBD1	TGTGCCAGCAGCCGCAGGGGGCAGGGGTCCTACAATGAGCAGTTCTTC	CASSRRGQGSYNEQFF
TRBV15	-	TRBJ1-5	-	TGTGCCACCAGCAGAGACAGGGGAAGGCAGTTAAGCAATCAACCCCAGCATTTT	CATSRDRGRQLSNQPQHF
TRBV9	-	TRBJ2-3	TRBD2	TGTGCCAGCAGCCCACTAGGGGAGGGTCGTGGTACGCAGTATTTT	CASSPLGEGRGTQYF
TRBV5-1	-	TRBJ1-6	TRBD1	TGCGCCAGCCGGACAGGGGTCTCACCCCTCCACTTT	CASRTGVSPLHF
TRBV5-1	-	TRBJ2-6	-	TGCGCCAGCAGCTTGAGGCGAAACTCTGGGGCCAACGTCCTGACTTTC	CASSLRRNSGANVLTF
TRBV5-1	few	TRBJ1-1	-	TGCGCCAGCAGACAGAACACTGAAGCTTTCTTT	CASRQNTEAFF
TRBV19	-	TRBJ2-2	TRBD1	TGTGCCAGTAAAACCCAGCCGACAGGGGCCGGGGAGCTGTTTTTT	CASKTQPTGAGELFF
TRBV30	-	TRBJ1-1	-	TGTGCCTGGAGTGGGGCAGGGGCTGGATCTTTCTTT	CAWSGAGAGSFF
TRBV4-3	-	TRBJ2-4	TRBD2	TGCGCCAGCAGCCAAGTTGCTAGCGGGGCAAACATTCAGTACTTC	CASSQVASGANIQYF
TRBV29-1	-	TRBJ1-1	-	TGCAGCGTTGAGCAGTCGGGGGACACTGAAGCTTTCTTT	CSVEQSGDTEAFF
TRBV14	few	TRBJ2-3	-	TGTGCCAGCAGCCACGGAGATACGCAGTATTTT	CASSHGDTQYF
TRBV7-2	-	TRBJ2-7	TRBD1	TGTGCCAGCAGCCCGGGGGACAGGGTATTTGCCTACGAGCAGTACTTC	CASSPGDRVFAYEQYF
TRBV25-1	-	TRBJ2-5	TRBD2	TGTGCCAGCAGTGATCAGCGGGGGCCTTACCAAGAGACCCAGTACTTC	CASSDQRGPYQETQYF
TRBV19	-	TRBJ1-1	-	TGTGCCAGTAGTATGCGCGAGGGGGGCACTGAAGCTTTCTTT	CASSMREGGTEAFF
TRBV9	-	TRBJ2-7	TRBD1	TGTGCCAGCAGCGCGTCCGGGACAGGCTACTACGAGCAGTACTTC	CASSASGTGYYEQYF
TRBV5-1	-	TRBJ1-1	-	TGCGCCAGCAGCTTGGGCAGGGGAGGCACTGAAGCTTTCTTT	CASSLGRGGTEAFF
TRBV10-3	-	TRBJ1-4	-	TGTGCCATCAGTCAGGACCAACGAGAAAAACTGTTTTTT	CAISQDQREKLFF
TRBV5-6	few	TRBJ2-1	TRBD1	TGTGCCAGCAGCGTGGACAGGGAAGATGAGCAGTTCTTC	CASSVDREDEQFF
TRBV19	once	TRBJ1-2	TRBD1	TGTGCCAGTAGCGACAGGGAGGGTTTGGCATATGGCTACACCTTC	CASSDREGLAYGYTF
TRBV18	-	TRBJ1-5	-	TGTGCCAGCTCACCGGCGGGCAATCAGCCCCAGCATTTT	CASSPAGNQPQHF
TRBV19	few	TRBJ1-2	-	TGTGCCAGTAGTATAGTTAACAGCTCGGTCGGCTACACCTTC	CASSIVNSSVGYTF
TRBV18	-	TRBJ1-2	-	TGTGCCAGCTCACCAAGTTCAAACTATGGCTACACCTTC	CASSPSSNYGYTF
TRBV2	-	TRBJ2-3	-	TGTGCCAGCAGCCAAGGGGCGGGGTCGACAGATACGCAGTATTTT	CASSQGAGSTDTQYF
TRBV6-6	-	TRBJ1-6	TRBD1	TGTGCCAGCAGTTACCCGACAGGGGGTTCACCCCTCCACTTT	CASSYPTGGSPLHF
TRBV30	-	TRBJ1-1	-	TGTGCCTGGAGTGGATTGGACGGGCGGGGAACTGAAGCTTTCTTT	CAWSGLDGRGTEAFF
TRBV6-6	-	TRBJ1-6	TRBD1	TGTGCCAGCAGTCCTCGACAGGGGCATTCACCCCTCCACTTT	CASSPRQGHSPLHF
TRBV5-1	-	TRBJ2-5	-	TGCGCCAGCAGCCTCGAAGCACTCAGGGAAGAGACCCAGTACTTC	CASSLEALREETQYF
TRBV28	-	TRBJ2-7	-	TGTGCCAGCAGTTTAGGGTACGAGCAGTACTTC	CASSLGYEQYF
TRBV21-1	-	TRBJ1-2	-	TGTGCCAGCAGCAAGAGTGGGGAGACCGACTATGGCTACACCTTC	CASSKSGETDYGYTF
TRBV7-2	once	TRBJ2-5	-	TGTGCCAGCAGCTTAGCCCAAGAGACCCAGTACTTC	CASSLAQETQYF
TRBV29-1	-	TRBJ2-7	TRBD1	TGCAGCTTTTCAACCGGGACAGGGTTCGCCGAGCAGTACTTC	CSFSTGTGFAEQYF
TRBV20-1	-	TRBJ2-1	-	TGCAGTGCTTCCTACAATGAGCAGTTCTTC	CSASYNEQFF
TRBV2	once	TRBJ2-2	-	TGTGCCAGCAGTGAGAGGAAACTAGCCGGTGCCGGGGAGCTGTTTTTT	CASSERKLAGAGELFF
TRBV5-1	-	TRBJ2-7	-	TGCGCCAGCAGCGGCGGAGGGAGGCCCTACGAGCAGTACTTC	CASSGGGRPYEQYF
TRBV5-6	-	TRBJ1-1	-	TGTGCCAGCAGGTTCACAGGTTCCGCTTACACTGAAGCTTTCTTT	CASRFTGSAYTEAFF
TRBV29-1	-	TRBJ2-7	TRBD1	TGCAGCGTTCTAACTTGGACAGGGGTCAAGCAGTACTTC	CSVLTWTGVKQYF
TRBV5-1	-	TRBJ2-7	-	TGCGCCAGCAGCTTGGTCGGGACACCGGCCTACGAGCAGTACTTC	CASSLVGTPAYEQYF
TRBV13	once	TRBJ1-2	-	TGTGCCAGCAGCCCTGGGACGGAGTATGGCTACACCTTC	CASSPGTEYGYTF
TRBV7-9	-	TRBJ2-1	-	TGTGCCAGCAGCTTAAGTTGGGATGAGCAGTTCTTC	CASSLSWDEQFF
TRBV7-2	-	TRBJ2-6	-	TGTGCCAGCAGCTCCGCCCCGTTGGGTTATGGGGCCAACGTCCTGACTTTC	CASSSAPLGYGANVLTF